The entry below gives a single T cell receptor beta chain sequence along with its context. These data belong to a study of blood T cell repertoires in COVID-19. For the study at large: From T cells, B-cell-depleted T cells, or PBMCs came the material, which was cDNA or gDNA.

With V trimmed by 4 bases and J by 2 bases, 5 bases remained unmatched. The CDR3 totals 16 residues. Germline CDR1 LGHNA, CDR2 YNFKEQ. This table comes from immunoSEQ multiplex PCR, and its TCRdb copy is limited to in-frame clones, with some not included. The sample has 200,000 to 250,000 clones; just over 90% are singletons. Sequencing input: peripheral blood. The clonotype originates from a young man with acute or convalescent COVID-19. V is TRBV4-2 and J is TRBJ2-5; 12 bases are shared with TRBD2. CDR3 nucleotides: TGTGCCAGCAGCCCGACTAGCGGGAGACCACAAGAGACCCAGTACTTC. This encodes CASSPTSGRPQETQYF.